This T cell receptor (beta chain) was documented in a study of monozygotic twins with inflammatory bowel disease. To note about this clonotype: Its target is not known.

Findings and caveats of the study: Data gave no support to a single strong signal or clonotype associated with IBD. Among twins, concordant and discordant pairs did not differ in repertoire similarity, possibly from limited power. Different T cell subtypes could not be distinguished.

TCRdb re-called the 5' RACE reads, yielding one record per CDR3 amino acid sequence without DNA. The repertoire table contains 150,000 to 200,000 distinct CDR3 sequences. This CDR3 comprises 14 residues. Germline lookup yields CDR1 MNHEY and CDR2 SVGEGT. The TCR originated in a human donor with ulcerative colitis or Crohn's disease, or a healthy co-twin of an affected twin (not recorded which). Sequencing used blood. J is TRBJ2-7 and V is TRBV6-2 or TRBV6-3; TCRdb outputs TRBD1, but without DNA this stays unchecked. CDR3 in amino acids: CASSYGGSRLEQYF.